This T cell receptor beta chain was observed in a study of blood T cells in healthy people across ages. Broader study findings: As age increased, TCR beta diversity per million T cells fell in a roughly linear fashion. Long-lived donors carried more naive CD4+ cells and greater diversity than aged donors.

This clonotype has ten or more counts. Its cognate antigen is unknown. The CDR3 has 14 residues. The germline V gene encodes CDR1 MNHNS and CDR2 SASEGT. V lost 2 bases and J 6 bases, leaving 13 bases between the germline ends. Samples each had at least 5 micrograms of total RNA extracted. The use of a sample-barcoded 5' primer and a J-beta primer mix characterized a second PCR of about 6 to 12 cycles. TCRdb processed the 5' RACE reads anew with MiXCR; each CDR3 protein has one entry. Here the sample spans 590,000 or so distinct CDR3 sequences, about 30% being singletons. Sample: blood. The origin of this receptor is a woman of 80 years or more in good health. The J gene is TRBJ1-2, the V gene TRBV6-1; D gene unclear. For the CDR3, the DNA is TGTGCCAGCAGTGAACTAGGTGGGAGTGATGGCTACACCTTC. This encodes CASSELGGSDGYTF.